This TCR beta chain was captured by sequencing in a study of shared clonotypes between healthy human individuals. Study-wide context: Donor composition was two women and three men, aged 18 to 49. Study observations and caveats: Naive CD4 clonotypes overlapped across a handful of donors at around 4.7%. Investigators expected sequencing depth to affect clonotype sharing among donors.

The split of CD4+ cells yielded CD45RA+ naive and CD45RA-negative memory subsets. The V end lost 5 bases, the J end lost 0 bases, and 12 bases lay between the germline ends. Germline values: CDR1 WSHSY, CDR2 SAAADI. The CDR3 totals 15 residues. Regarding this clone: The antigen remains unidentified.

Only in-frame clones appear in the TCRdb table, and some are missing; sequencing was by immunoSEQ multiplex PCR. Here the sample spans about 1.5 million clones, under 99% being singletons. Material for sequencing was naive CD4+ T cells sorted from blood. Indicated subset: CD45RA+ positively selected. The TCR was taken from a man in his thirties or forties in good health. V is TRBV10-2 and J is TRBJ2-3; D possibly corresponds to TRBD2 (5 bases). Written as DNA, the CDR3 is TGCGCCAGCAGTCCCACTAGTTCTAGCACAGATACGCAGTATTTT. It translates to CASSPTSSSTDTQYF.